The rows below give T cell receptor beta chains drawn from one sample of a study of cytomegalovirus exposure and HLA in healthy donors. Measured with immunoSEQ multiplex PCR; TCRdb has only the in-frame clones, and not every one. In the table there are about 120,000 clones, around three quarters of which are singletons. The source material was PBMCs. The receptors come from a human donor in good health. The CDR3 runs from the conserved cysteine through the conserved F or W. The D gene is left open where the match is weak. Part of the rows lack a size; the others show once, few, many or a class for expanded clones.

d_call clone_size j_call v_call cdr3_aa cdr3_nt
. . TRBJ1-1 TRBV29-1 CSASGREVRTEAFF TGCAGCGCCTCCGGGCGGGAAGTGAGGACTGAAGCTTTCTTT
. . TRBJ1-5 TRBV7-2 CASSSDRYSNQPQHF TGTGCCAGCAGCTCGGACAGATATAGCAATCAGCCCCAGCATTTT
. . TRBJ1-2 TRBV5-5 CASRGQPTDGYTF TGTGCCAGCAGAGGACAGCCCACCGATGGCTACACCTTC
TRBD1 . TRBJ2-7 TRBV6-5 CASSIQGETYEQYF TGTGCCAGCAGTATACAGGGGGAAACCTACGAGCAGTACTTC
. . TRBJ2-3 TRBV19 CASNLKLFTDTQYF TGTGCCAGTAACCTAAAGTTGTTCACAGATACGCAGTATTTT
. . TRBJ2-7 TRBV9 CASSADMTRYEQYF TGTGCCAGCAGCGCCGACATGACACGCTACGAGCAGTACTTC
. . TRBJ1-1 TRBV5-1 CASSSSWATEAFF TGCGCCAGCAGCTCAAGTTGGGCCACTGAAGCTTTCTTT
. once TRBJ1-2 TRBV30 CAWRLWGGPYGYTF TGTGCCTGGAGACTTTGGGGGGGGCCCTATGGCTACACCTTC
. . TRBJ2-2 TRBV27 CASSLSRVSGGELFF TGTGCCAGCAGTCTATCCAGGGTTTCTGGCGGGGAGCTGTTTTTT
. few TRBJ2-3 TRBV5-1 CASSLGRTDTQYF TGCGCCAGCAGCTTGGGGAGGACAGATACGCAGTATTTT
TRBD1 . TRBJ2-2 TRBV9 CASSVGQGANTGELFF TGTGCCAGCAGCGTAGGGCAGGGGGCAAACACCGGGGAGCTGTTTTTT
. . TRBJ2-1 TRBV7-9 CASILQVLSYNEQFF TGTGCCAGCATCCTACAGGTCCTTTCCTACAATGAGCAGTTCTTC
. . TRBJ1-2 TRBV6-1 CASSHQGGKYGYTF TGTGCCAGCAGCCATCAAGGAGGCAAATATGGCTACACCTTC
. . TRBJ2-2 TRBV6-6 CASRSRAGTNTGELFF TGTGCCAGCAGGTCCCGGGCGGGGACGAACACCGGGGAGCTGTTTTTT
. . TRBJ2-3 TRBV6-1 CASSLQGGDTQYF TGTGCCAGCAGTTTACAGGGAGGGGATACGCAGTATTTT
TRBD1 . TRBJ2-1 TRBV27 CASSRDRVSDEQFF TGTGCCAGCAGTCGGGACAGGGTGAGCGATGAGCAGTTCTTC
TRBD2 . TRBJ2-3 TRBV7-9 CASSSPVGGGGTDTQYF TGTGCCAGCAGCTCCCCGGTGGGCGGGGGAGGCACAGATACGCAGTATTTT
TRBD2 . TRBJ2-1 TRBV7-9 CASSLPGGQGIEQFF TGTGCCAGCAGCTTACCGGGAGGTCAAGGGATCGAGCAGTTCTTC
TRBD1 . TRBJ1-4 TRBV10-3 CAISDAGVGQVIF TGTGCCATCAGCGATGCCGGGGTGGGACAGGTGATTTTT
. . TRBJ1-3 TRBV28 CASGRVQGASSGNTIYF TGTGCCAGCGGGCGGGTACAGGGCGCATCCTCTGGAAACACCATATATTTT
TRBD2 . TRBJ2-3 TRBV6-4 CASSDGGGSPDTQYF TGTGCCAGCAGTGACGGGGGGGGATCCCCAGATACGCAGTATTTT
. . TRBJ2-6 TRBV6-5 CASSASQGGANVLTF TGTGCCAGCAGTGCGTCTCAGGGTGGGGCCAACGTCCTGACTTTC